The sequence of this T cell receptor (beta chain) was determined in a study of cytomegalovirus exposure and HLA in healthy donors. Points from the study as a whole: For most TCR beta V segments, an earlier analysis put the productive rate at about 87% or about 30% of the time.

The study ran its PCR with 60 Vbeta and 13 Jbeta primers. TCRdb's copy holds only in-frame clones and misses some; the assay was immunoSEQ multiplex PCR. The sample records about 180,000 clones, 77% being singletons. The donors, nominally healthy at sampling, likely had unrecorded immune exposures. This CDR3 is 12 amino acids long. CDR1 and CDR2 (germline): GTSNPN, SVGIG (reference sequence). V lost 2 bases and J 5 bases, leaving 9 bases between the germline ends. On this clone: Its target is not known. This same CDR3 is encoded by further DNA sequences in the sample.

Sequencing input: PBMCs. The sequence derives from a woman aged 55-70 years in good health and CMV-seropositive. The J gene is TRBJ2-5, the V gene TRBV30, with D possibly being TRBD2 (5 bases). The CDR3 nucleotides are TGTGCCTGGAGTCCCGGCGGGGAGACCCAGTACTTC. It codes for CAWSPGGETQYF.